Each of the 9 T cell receptor beta chains below was sequenced from the same sample in a study of chemoradiotherapy in HPV16-positive cancers. TCRdb's copy holds only in-frame clones and misses some; the assay was immunoSEQ multiplex PCR. The sample records 9,500 to 15,000 clones, 85% to 90% being singletons. The material was blood, obtained from a patient who underwent chemoradiotherapy. The receptors were sampled from a human donor with HPV-associated anogenital cancer.

The CDR3: CASSVYRDYGYTF. The DNA for the CDR3 is TGCGCCAGCAGTGTTTACAGGGACTATGGCTACACCTTC. The chain is built from TRBV10-1 and TRBJ1-2, with D possibly being TRBD1 (6 bases). The V gene's germline CDR1 is WNHNN and CDR2 SYGVQD (reference sequence). The CDR3 sequence is 13 residues long. Between the trimmed V and J ends, which lost 4 bases and 3 bases, there was a span of 9 bases.

This rearrangement joins TRBV5-1 to TRBJ2-1; 8 positions match TRBD2. There are 16 residues in the CDR3. V dropped 4 bases and J dropped 9; count of bases not matched to a gene: 15. Germline V CDR1 and CDR2: SGHRS, YFSETQ. CDR3 nucleotide sequence: TGCGCCAGCAGCGGAGGACTAGCACGGGATGCGGGTGAGCAGTTCTTC. Translated: CASSGGLARDAGEQFF.

The chain uses TRBV7-5 and TRBJ2-7; TRBD1 is taken as the D call from the table, unchecked against the DNA. TRBV7-5 is annotated as a pseudogene. CDR3 size: 12 residues. The CDR3 loop reads CASSLGGGPVYF. The CDR3 DNA reads TGTGCCAGCAGCTTAGGGGGCGGCCCAGTGTACTTC.

The gene calls are TRBV11-1 and TRBJ1-2; possibly TRBD1 for D (5 bases). This CDR3 spans 15 amino acids. V lost 2 bases and J lost 5, with 15 bases in between. Germline lookup yields CDR1 SGHAT and CDR2 FQDESV (reference sequence). The CDR3 nucleotides read TGTGCCAGCAGCTTATACGGGACCCCAACTTATGGCTACACCTTC. It is translated as CASSLYGTPTYGYTF.

The CDR3 DNA sequence: TGTGCCAGCAGCCCCTATCTGGGGGCCGACTCTGGAAACACCATATATTTT. It translates to CASSPYLGADSGNTIYF. The rearrangement links TRBV9 to TRBJ1-3; D may be TRBD1 (6 bases). This CDR3 is 17 amino acids long. V lost 4 bases and J lost 0, with 17 bases in between. The germline V gene has CDR1 SGDLS and CDR2 YYNGEE.

CDR3 in DNA: TGTGCCAGCAGTGATTATAAAACGAGCAGGATGGATGGCTACACCTTC. This sequence encodes CASSDYKTSRMDGYTF. The chain recombines TRBV6-4 with TRBJ1-2, with D unresolved. This CDR3 has 16 amino acids. V lost 3 bases and J lost 6, with 20 bases in between. The V gene's germline CDR1 is MRHNA and CDR2 SNTAGT.

The rearrangement joins TRBV5-1 to TRBJ2-3; 11 bases match TRBD2. The V gene end was trimmed by 7 bases and the J gene end by 0 bases; junction bases not matched to a gene: 7. The germline CDR1 and CDR2 sequences are SGHRS and YFSETQ. The CDR3 length is 16 residues. CDR3 nucleotide sequence: TGCGCCAGCCGAGCTAGCGGGGGGACTAGCACAGATACGCAGTATTTT. Translating it yields CASRASGGTSTDTQYF. The complete variable domain, with remaining parts taken from reference TRBV5-1 and TRBJ2-3, reads KAGVTQTPRYLIKTRGQQVTLSCSPISGHRSVSWYQQTPGQGLQFLFEYFSETQRNKGNFPGRFSGRQFSNSRSEMNVSTLELGDSALYLCASRASGGTSTDTQYFGPGTRLTVL.

This clone has only a few counts. This chain connects TRBV9 to TRBJ2-2; 7 positions match TRBD2. V shed 1 base, J shed 3 bases, and the junction held 0 bases outside the gene matches. CDR1 is SGDLS, CDR2 YYNGEE, per germline. The CDR3 is 14 amino acids. The CDR3 loop reads CASSVREDTGELFF. CDR3 in DNA: TGTGCCAGCAGCGTACGGGAGGACACCGGGGAGCTGTTTTTT.

This chain joins TRBV2 and TRBJ2-2; the D gene is possibly TRBD1 (5 bases). V gave up 6 bases and J gave up 8 bases, with 22 bases separating them. The CDR3 has 16 amino acids. Germline assignment: CDR1 SNHLY and CDR2 FYNNEI. The CDR3 loop reads CASRKQATNIGGELFF. CDR3 DNA sequence: TGTGCCAGCAGGAAACAGGCGACGAATATAGGGGGGGAGCTGTTTTTT.